What follows describes a single TCR beta chain. Its antigen is not identified. This record comes from a study of T cells in narcolepsy. Study-wide results and caveats: HCRT-specific and TRIB2-specific autoreactive clonotypes appeared among same-patient CSF and blood CD4+ clonotypes.

Produced via immunoSEQ multiplex PCR; TCRdb's table is partial and in-frame only. The data show 30,000 to 45,000 clones, approximately 86% seen once. J gave up 0 bases and V 3 bases, and 2 bases lay outside the gene matches. The germline gives CDR1 SEHNR, CDR2 FQNEAQ (reference sequence). CDR3 length: 15 residues. The TCR comes from a human donor with narcolepsy. V usage is TRBV7-9 and J usage is TRBJ2-1, with 7 bases fitting TRBD1. Sequenced input: CD45RA- memory CD4+ T cells from PBMCs. This CDR3 reads CASSFRQGSYNEQFF. The CDR3 DNA is TGTGCCAGCAGCTTTAGACAGGGCTCCTACAATGAGCAGTTCTTC.